The following is a T cell receptor beta chain sequence with its context. This table comes from immunoSEQ multiplex PCR, and its TCRdb copy is limited to in-frame clones, with some not included. Of roughly 180,000 clones listed, 85% to 90% were seen once; the top ten hold 6.2%. The data derive from a study of blood T cell repertoires in COVID-19. The specimen sequenced was PBMCs or T cells enriched from blood (not recorded which). The TCR sequence derives from a man between 35 and 55 years old who had recovered from COVID-19.

Written as DNA, the CDR3 is TGTGCCAGCAGCGTAGGGGTAGGGCGAACGGGAGGAGGCTACACCTTC. It specifies CASSVGVGRTGGGYTF. V and J are TRBV9 and TRBJ1-2; no clear D. V was shortened by 0 bases and J by 8 bases, with 20 bases between the two germline ends. The CDR3 is 16 residues long. Germline CDR1 is SGDLS and CDR2 is YYNGEE.